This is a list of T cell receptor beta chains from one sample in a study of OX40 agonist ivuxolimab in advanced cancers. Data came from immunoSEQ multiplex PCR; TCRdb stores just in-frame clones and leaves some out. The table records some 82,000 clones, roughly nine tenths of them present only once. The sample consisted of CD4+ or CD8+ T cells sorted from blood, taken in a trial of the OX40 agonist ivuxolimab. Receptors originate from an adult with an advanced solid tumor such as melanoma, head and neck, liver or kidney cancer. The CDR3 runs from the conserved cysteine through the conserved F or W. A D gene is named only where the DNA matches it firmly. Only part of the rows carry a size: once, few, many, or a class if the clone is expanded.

cdr3_nt: TGTGCCAGCAGTGAAGCTATAGGGCGTCTGTCCGGAAACACCATATATTTT; cdr3_aa: CASSEAIGRLSGNTIYF; j_call: TRBJ1-3; v_call: TRBV6-1; clone_size: .; d_call: .
cdr3_nt: TGTGCCAGCAGTTCGTCCTCCTCTGGAAACACCATATATTTT; cdr3_aa: CASSSSSSGNTIYF; j_call: TRBJ1-3; v_call: TRBV28; clone_size: .; d_call: .
cdr3_nt: TGTGCCAGCAGCCCCAGACTAGGGCAATACCAAGAGACCCAGTACTTC; cdr3_aa: CASSPRLGQYQETQYF; j_call: TRBJ2-5; v_call: TRBV9; clone_size: .; d_call: .
cdr3_nt: TGTGCCAGCAGCTTAGAGGGCCCCTACGAGCAGTACTTC; cdr3_aa: CASSLEGPYEQYF; j_call: TRBJ2-7; v_call: TRBV7-9; clone_size: .; d_call: .
cdr3_nt: TGTGCCAGCAGCTTAGCGGGAGGACAGGGCTCCTACGAGCAGTACTTC; cdr3_aa: CASSLAGGQGSYEQYF; j_call: TRBJ2-7; v_call: TRBV7-2; clone_size: .; d_call: TRBD1
cdr3_nt: TGTGCCAGTAGTATAGGGGTAGGGTTAGATACGCAGTATTTT; cdr3_aa: CASSIGVGLDTQYF; j_call: TRBJ2-3; v_call: TRBV19; clone_size: .; d_call: .
cdr3_nt: TGTGCCAGCAGCCAGGTCGGGGAGACCCAGTACTTC; cdr3_aa: CASSQVGETQYF; j_call: TRBJ2-5; v_call: TRBV7-2; clone_size: .; d_call: .
cdr3_nt: TGTGCCAGCAGTCAACAGCAAAATAGCAATCAGCCCCAGCATTTT; cdr3_aa: CASSQQQNSNQPQHF; j_call: TRBJ1-5; v_call: TRBV6-4; clone_size: .; d_call: .
cdr3_nt: TGTGCCAGCAGTTTAAGGGGACAGGGGGTCAATCAGCCCCAGCATTTT; cdr3_aa: CASSLRGQGVNQPQHF; j_call: TRBJ1-5; v_call: TRBV28; clone_size: .; d_call: TRBD1
cdr3_nt: TGTGCCAGCACCTTGACTAGCGGGAGTTTCCACGAGCAGTACTTC; cdr3_aa: CASTLTSGSFHEQYF; j_call: TRBJ2-7; v_call: TRBV28; clone_size: .; d_call: TRBD2
cdr3_nt: TGTGCCAGCAGCCAAGACCAGGGAAATAATGAAAAACTGTTTTTT; cdr3_aa: CASSQDQGNNEKLFF; j_call: TRBJ1-4; v_call: TRBV4-2; clone_size: .; d_call: .
cdr3_nt: TGTGCCAGCAGCTTAGACGGATACGGCTACACCTTC; cdr3_aa: CASSLDGYGYTF; j_call: TRBJ1-2; v_call: TRBV7-2; clone_size: .; d_call: .
cdr3_nt: TGTGCCAGCACCTTCTTCCGTGGGACTAACTATGGCTACACCTTC; cdr3_aa: CASTFFRGTNYGYTF; j_call: TRBJ1-2; v_call: TRBV28; clone_size: .; d_call: .
cdr3_nt: TGTGCCAGCAGCCCCGGCAGGGGCTACGAGCAGTACTTC; cdr3_aa: CASSPGRGYEQYF; j_call: TRBJ2-7; v_call: TRBV5-5; clone_size: .; d_call: .
cdr3_nt: TGTGCCTGGAGTGTACAGACGGGCACTGAAGCTTTCTTT; cdr3_aa: CAWSVQTGTEAFF; j_call: TRBJ1-1; v_call: TRBV30; clone_size: .; d_call: .
cdr3_nt: TGTGCCAGCAACCAGGGGGGGGCACGGATCACCGGGGAGCTGTTTTTT; cdr3_aa: CASNQGGARITGELFF; j_call: TRBJ2-2; v_call: TRBV7-2; clone_size: .; d_call: .
cdr3_nt: TGTGCCAGCAAGGGGCCGGGCCCTAATTCACCCCTCCACTTT; cdr3_aa: CASKGPGPNSPLHF; j_call: TRBJ1-6; v_call: TRBV2; clone_size: .; d_call: .
cdr3_nt: TGCAGCGCCGGGGGACAGAACTATGGCTACACCTTC; cdr3_aa: CSAGGQNYGYTF; j_call: TRBJ1-2; v_call: TRBV29-1; clone_size: .; d_call: TRBD1
cdr3_nt: TGTGCCAGCAGTGAAGCCCTAATTAGGGACAGGGACACAGATACGCAGTATTTT; cdr3_aa: CASSEALIRDRDTDTQYF; j_call: TRBJ2-3; v_call: TRBV6-1; clone_size: once; d_call: TRBD1
cdr3_nt: TGTGCCAGCAGTGTTATCGGGTTAGGGTTTGAGGCCAAAAACATTCAGTACTTC; cdr3_aa: CASSVIGLGFEAKNIQYF; j_call: TRBJ2-4; v_call: TRBV2; clone_size: .; d_call: .
cdr3_nt: TGTGCCAGCAGTTATCAGGGGAGGTACCCCGGGGAGCTGTTTTTT; cdr3_aa: CASSYQGRYPGELFF; j_call: TRBJ2-2; v_call: TRBV6-5; clone_size: .; d_call: .
cdr3_nt: TGTGCCAGCAGTCCCCCCCGGGTTGGGTTCACCGGGGAGCTGTTTTTT; cdr3_aa: CASSPPRVGFTGELFF; j_call: TRBJ2-2; v_call: TRBV7-2; clone_size: .; d_call: .
cdr3_nt: TGTGCCAGCAGTACAGGGGGCAGTGGGGCCAACGTCCTGACTTTC; cdr3_aa: CASSTGGSGANVLTF; j_call: TRBJ2-6; v_call: TRBV21-1; clone_size: .; d_call: .
cdr3_nt: TGTGCCAGCAGTTTATTCGGGATCCCTAACTATGGCTACACCTTC; cdr3_aa: CASSLFGIPNYGYTF; j_call: TRBJ1-2; v_call: TRBV27; clone_size: .; d_call: .
cdr3_nt: TGTGCCAGCCGGACAGACCCAACTAATGAAAAACTGTTTTTT; cdr3_aa: CASRTDPTNEKLFF; j_call: TRBJ1-4; v_call: TRBV6-6; clone_size: .; d_call: .
cdr3_nt: TGCGCCAGCAGAGACAGGGGCCAAAACACAGATACGCAGTATTTT; cdr3_aa: CASRDRGQNTDTQYF; j_call: TRBJ2-3; v_call: TRBV5-1; clone_size: .; d_call: TRBD1
cdr3_nt: TGTGCCAGCAGCGTAGTTGGACAGGACGTAGATACGCAGTATTTT; cdr3_aa: CASSVVGQDVDTQYF; j_call: TRBJ2-3; v_call: TRBV9; clone_size: .; d_call: TRBD1
cdr3_nt: TGTGCCTGGAACAGGGGGCTCGGAGAGCAGTACTTC; cdr3_aa: CAWNRGLGEQYF; j_call: TRBJ2-7; v_call: TRBV30; clone_size: .; d_call: TRBD1
cdr3_nt: TGTGCCAGCAGTTACTCTGAGATTGGCTACTACGAGCAGTACTTC; cdr3_aa: CASSYSEIGYYEQYF; j_call: TRBJ2-7; v_call: TRBV6-6; clone_size: .; d_call: .
cdr3_nt: TGTGCCAGCAGCTTAGCGCAGCTAAACACTGAAGCTTTCTTT; cdr3_aa: CASSLAQLNTEAFF; j_call: TRBJ1-1; v_call: TRBV7-9; clone_size: .; d_call: .